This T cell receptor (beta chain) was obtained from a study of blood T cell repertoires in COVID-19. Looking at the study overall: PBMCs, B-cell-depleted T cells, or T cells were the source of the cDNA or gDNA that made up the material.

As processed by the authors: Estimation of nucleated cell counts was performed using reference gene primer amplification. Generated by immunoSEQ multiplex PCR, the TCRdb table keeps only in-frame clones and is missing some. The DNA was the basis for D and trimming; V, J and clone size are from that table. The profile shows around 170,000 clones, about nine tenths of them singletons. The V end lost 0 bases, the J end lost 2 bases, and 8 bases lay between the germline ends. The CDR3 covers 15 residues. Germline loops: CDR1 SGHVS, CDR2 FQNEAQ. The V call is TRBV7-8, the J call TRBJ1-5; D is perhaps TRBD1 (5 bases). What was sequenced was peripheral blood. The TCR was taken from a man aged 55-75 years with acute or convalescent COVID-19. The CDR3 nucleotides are TGTGCCAGCAGCTTAGCGCAGGGTGGCAATCAGCCCCAGCATTTT. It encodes CASSLAQGGNQPQHF.